This T cell receptor (beta chain) was captured in a study of response to subunit inactivated influenza vaccine (dated by TCRdb to 2017 to 2018). Study-wide context: To follow how T cells responded to a trivalent subunit inactivated influenza vaccine, the researchers relied on deep quantitative profiling of the T cell receptor repertoire. The research as a whole found: It was suggested by the authors that each seasonal influenza vaccination may recruit only a limited number of new T cells.

The CDR3 sequence holds 14 residues, the cysteine and phenylalanine included. Just CDR3 DNA is preserved here, 42 bases in frame from base 1. The germline V end is reduced by 8 bases and the J end by 2 bases; junction bases left unmatched: 7. Per the germline V gene, MDHEN is the CDR1 and SYDVKM is the CDR2. Library generation was performed with RT-PCR. The instrument given in TCRdb is Illumina HiSeq 2500. TCRdb reworked the public reads: Q25 trimming with fastp, MiXCR clone assembly, productive beta chains retained. Each entry merges the rows of one CDR3 protein and shows their most common DNA and genes. For this sample there are a few hundred thousand distinct CDR3 sequences; approximately 14% appear just once. Around 10% of the sample goes to the ten largest clones. This clonotype was counted ten times or more. Its antigen is unknown. Base-call qualities are not available, and no considerably larger clone is one nucleotide away.

The sequence derives from a man aged 50-60 years who received an inactivated influenza vaccine. Donor details come from another sample of the same person, matched by shared clones. The chain couples TRBV28 to TRBJ2-3, with 7 bases aligning to TRBD2. Sequenced material: PBMCs from blood, taken roughly 12 days after vaccination. The DNA reads TGTGCCAGCCGCTCGACTAGCTACACAGATACGCAGTATTTT. Translation gives CASRSTSYTDTQYF.